This T cell receptor beta chain was identified during a study of spatial heterogeneity in lung cancer. Study at large: Detection consistently yielded more beta chains than alpha chains. Notes on the study in general: The appearance of ubiquitous expanded tumor TCRs in blood was greater at resection than follow-up.

This clonotype was recorded a few times. Its antigen is not known. The germline V gene encodes CDR1 KGHSH and CDR2 LQKENI. This CDR3 has 17 amino acids. Losses at the gene ends were 2 bases for V and 2 bases for J; bases not matched to a gene: 6. A distinct unique molecular identifier was carried by each TCR cDNA molecule. A single record per CDR3 protein comes from TCRdb applying MiXCR to the 5' RACE reads. The sample lists some 29,000 distinct CDR3 sequences; 8.4% were seen once. Documented time point: sample taken at primary tumor resection. Researchers sequenced whole RNA taken from tumor, nontumor lung or frozen PBMC without sorting. The cohort: over 65 early-stage, untreated non-small cell lung cancer patients.

Sequenced material: PBMCs, taken at surgery. The chain recombines TRBV18 with TRBJ2-6; TRBD1 matches at 7 bases. The TCR comes from a female donor with early-stage non-small cell lung cancer. The CDR3 reads CASSPNRGKAGANVLTF. CDR3 nucleotide sequence: TGTGCCAGCTCACCAAACAGGGGCAAAGCTGGGGCCAACGTCCTGACTTTC.